The present TCR beta chain was sequenced within a study of T cells in Graves' hyperthyroidism and ophthalmopathy. The study, taken as a whole, reports: Most thyroid-expanded clonotypes above 0.001 were also found in blood.

This clonotype was observed a single time. What it binds is unknown. There were TCR beta CDR3 regions amplified from RNA transcripts. HTBI primers were the set used in a first-round RT-PCR of the TCR CDR3. TCRdb ran MiXCR on the multiplex PCR reads and lists one entry per CDR3 protein. The table has approximately 560,000 distinct CDR3 sequences, around 14% seen once. Trimming stripped 5 bases from V and 4 bases from J, with 14 bases between. The CDR3 runs to 15 residues. Germline V gene sequence: CDR1 MDHEN, CDR2 SYDVKM. The sequencing sample was made of blood. This rearrangement joins TRBV28 to TRBJ2-2; TRBD1 or TRBD2 may be the D gene (5 bases each). The TCR comes from a young woman with Graves' hyperthyroidism. CDR3: CASSPVGTATGELFF. In DNA, the CDR3 is TGTGCCAGCAGTCCCGTTGGGACGGCCACCGGGGAGCTGTTTTTT.